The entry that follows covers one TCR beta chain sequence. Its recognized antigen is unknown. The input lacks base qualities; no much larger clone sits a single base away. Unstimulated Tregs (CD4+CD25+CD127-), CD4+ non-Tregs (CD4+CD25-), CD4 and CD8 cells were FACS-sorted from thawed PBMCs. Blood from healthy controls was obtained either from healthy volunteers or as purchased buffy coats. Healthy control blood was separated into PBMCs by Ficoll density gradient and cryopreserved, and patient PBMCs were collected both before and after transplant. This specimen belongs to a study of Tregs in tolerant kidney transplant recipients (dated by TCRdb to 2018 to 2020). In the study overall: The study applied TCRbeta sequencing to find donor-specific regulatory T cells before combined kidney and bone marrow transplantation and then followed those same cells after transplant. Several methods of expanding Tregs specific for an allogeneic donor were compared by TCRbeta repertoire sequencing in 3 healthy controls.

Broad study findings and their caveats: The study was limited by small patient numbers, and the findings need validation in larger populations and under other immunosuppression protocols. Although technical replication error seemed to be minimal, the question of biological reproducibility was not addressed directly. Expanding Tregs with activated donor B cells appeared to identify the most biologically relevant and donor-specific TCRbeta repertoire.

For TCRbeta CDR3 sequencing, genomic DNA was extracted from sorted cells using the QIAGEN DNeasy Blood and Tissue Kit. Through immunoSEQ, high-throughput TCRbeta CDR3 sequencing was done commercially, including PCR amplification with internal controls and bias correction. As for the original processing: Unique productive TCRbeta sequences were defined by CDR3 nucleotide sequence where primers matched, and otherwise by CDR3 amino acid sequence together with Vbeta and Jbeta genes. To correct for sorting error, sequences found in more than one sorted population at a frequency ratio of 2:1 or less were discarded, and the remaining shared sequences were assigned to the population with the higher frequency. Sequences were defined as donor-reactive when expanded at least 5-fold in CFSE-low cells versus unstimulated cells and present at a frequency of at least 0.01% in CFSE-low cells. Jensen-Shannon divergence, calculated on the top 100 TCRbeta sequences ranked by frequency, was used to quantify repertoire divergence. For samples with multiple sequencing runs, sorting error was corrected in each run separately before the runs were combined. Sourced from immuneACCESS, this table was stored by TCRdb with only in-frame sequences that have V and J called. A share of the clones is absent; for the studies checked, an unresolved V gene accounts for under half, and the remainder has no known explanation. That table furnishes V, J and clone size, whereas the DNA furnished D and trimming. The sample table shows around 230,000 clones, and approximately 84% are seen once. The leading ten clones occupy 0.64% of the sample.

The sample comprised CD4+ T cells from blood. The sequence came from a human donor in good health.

The DNA sequence is TGTGCCAGCAGTTACCCACAGGGGGGCCCAACTGAAGCTTTCTTT. This is translated as CASSYPQGGPTEAFF. The V and J genes are TRBV6-5 and TRBJ1-1; TRBD1 lines up with 8 middle nucleotides. The CDR3 contains 15 residues, cysteine and phenylalanine counted. Only CDR3 DNA is held: 45 bases, read in frame from base 1. The junction shows trimming of 2 bases on V and 5 bases on J, and the gene matches do not reach 7 bases of it. The germline V gene specifies MNHEY as CDR1 and SVGAGI as CDR2.